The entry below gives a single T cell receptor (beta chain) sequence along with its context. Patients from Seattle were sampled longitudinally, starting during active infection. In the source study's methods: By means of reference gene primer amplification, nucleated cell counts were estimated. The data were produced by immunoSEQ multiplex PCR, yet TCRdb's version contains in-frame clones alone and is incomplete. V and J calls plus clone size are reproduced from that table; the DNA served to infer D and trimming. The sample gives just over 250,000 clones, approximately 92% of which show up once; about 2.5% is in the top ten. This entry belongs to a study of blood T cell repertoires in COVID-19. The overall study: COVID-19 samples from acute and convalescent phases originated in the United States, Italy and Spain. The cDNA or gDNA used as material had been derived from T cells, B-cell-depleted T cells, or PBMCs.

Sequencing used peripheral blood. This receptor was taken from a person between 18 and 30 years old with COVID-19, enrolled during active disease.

The CDR3 region is CASSPTFGGQSSYEQYF. The DNA for the CDR3 is TGTGCCAGCTCACCAACCTTTGGCGGGCAGAGCTCCTACGAGCAGTACTTC. This chain links TRBV18 with TRBJ2-7; TRBD2 might be the D (5 bases). From germline, CDR1 is KGHSH and CDR2 LQKENI. There are 17 residues in the CDR3. Trimming took 2 bases from V and 0 from J, leaving 17 bases between them. Full variable domain (outside the CDR3, taken from reference TRBV18 and TRBJ2-7): NAGVMQNPRHLVRRRGQEARLRCSPMKGHSHVYWYRQLPEEGLKFMVYLQKENIIDESGMPKERFSAEFPKEGPSILRIQQVVRGDSAAYFCASSPTFGGQSSYEQYFGPGTRLTVT.